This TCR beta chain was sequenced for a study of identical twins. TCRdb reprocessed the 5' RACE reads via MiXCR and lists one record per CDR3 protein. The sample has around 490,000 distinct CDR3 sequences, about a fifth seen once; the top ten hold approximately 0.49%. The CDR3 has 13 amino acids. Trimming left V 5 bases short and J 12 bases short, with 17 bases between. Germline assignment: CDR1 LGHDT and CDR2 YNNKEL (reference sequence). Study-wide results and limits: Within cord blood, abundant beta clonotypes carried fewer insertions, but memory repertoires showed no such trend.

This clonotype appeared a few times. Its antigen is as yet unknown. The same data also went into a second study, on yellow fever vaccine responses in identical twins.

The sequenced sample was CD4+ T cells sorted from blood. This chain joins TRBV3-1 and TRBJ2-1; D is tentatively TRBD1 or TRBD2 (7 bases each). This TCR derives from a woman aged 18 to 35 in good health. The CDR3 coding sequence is TGTGCCAGCAGCTATGGGCAGGGGGGGGGGCAGTTCTTC. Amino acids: CASSYGQGGGQFF.